The 16 T cell receptor beta chains given below trace back to one sample, sequenced in a study of neurological immune-mediated disorders. From the 5' RACE reads, TCRdb called clonotypes with MiXCR, one entry per CDR3 protein. The sample has about 17,000 distinct CDR3 sequences; under 4% are singletons. The specimen sequenced was CD8+ T cells from blood. These receptors were collected from a woman aged 40 to 55 in good health.

This clonotype has ten or more counts. This chain connects TRBV6-1 to TRBJ1-6; no clear D gene. The CDR3 spans 13 residues. V was trimmed by 0 bases and J by 7 bases, leaving 4 bases between them. Germline-derived CDR1 and CDR2 are MNHNS and SASEGT. CDR3 region: CASSEAENSPLHF. The CDR3 bases are TGTGCCAGCAGTGAAGCGGAGAATTCACCCCTCCACTTT.

This clonotype was seen at least ten times. The chain couples TRBV12-3 or TRBV12-4 to TRBJ2-1; 9 bases agree with TRBD2. V was clipped by 2 bases and J by 2 bases; unmatched bases: 4. CDR3 length: 16 residues. DNA of the CDR3: TGTGCCAGCAGTTTACCCCGGACTAGCGCCTACAATGAGCAGTTCTTC. It encodes CASSLPRTSAYNEQFF.

This clonotype showed up many times. The junction and the germline gene differ at one end; a read error may be behind it. The genes are TRBV11-2 and TRBJ2-7; TRBD1 matches at 7 bases. The CDR3 extends over 13 amino acids. Germline V gives CDR1 SGHAT, CDR2 FQNNGV. The CDR3 protein is CASSLGTAVEQYF. The CDR3 DNA is TGTGCCAGCAGTTTAGGGACAGCCGTCGAGCAGTACTTC.

This clonotype was counted at least ten times. The V and J genes are TRBV28 and TRBJ2-7; 7 bases align to TRBD2. The germline V gene encodes CDR1 MDHEN and CDR2 SYDVKM. After removal of 5 bases from V and 4 bases from J, the junction contained 11 bases not matched to a gene. This CDR3 has 15 amino acids. The CDR3, as DNA: TGTGCCAGCAGTCAATGGGGGGGAGAGGAATACGAGCAGTACTTC. Residues: CASSQWGGEEYEQYF.

This clonotype occurred many times. V is TRBV12-3 or TRBV12-4 and J is TRBJ2-7; D gene uncertain. The CDR3 is 14 residues long. Trimming stripped 4 bases from V and 4 bases from J, with 14 bases between. The DNA of the CDR3 is TGTGCCAGCAGTTCCACCAAAGACGGTTACGAGCAGTACTTC. Its protein is CASSSTKDGYEQYF.

This clonotype was seen repeatedly, ten times or more. The chain links TRBV15 to TRBJ1-5; no clear D gene. CDR1 LNHNV and CDR2 YYDKDF come from the germline V gene (reference sequence). V was clipped by 6 bases and J by 11 bases, with 11 bases between them. There are 11 residues in the CDR3. CDR3 residues: CATRDGMAQHF. CDR3 in DNA: TGTGCCACCAGGGACGGAATGGCCCAGCATTTT. The full variable domain, in which reference TRBV15 and TRBJ1-5 provide the parts outside the CDR3, is DAMVIQNPRYQVTQFGKPVTLSCSQTLNHNVMYWYQQKSSQAPKLLFHYYDKDFNNEADTPDNFQSRRPNTSFCFLDIRSPGLGDTAMYLCATRDGMAQHFGDGTRLSIL.

This clonotype has ten or more counts. This chain uses TRBV20-1 with TRBJ2-7; no definite D call. Trimming removed 0 bases at V and 2 bases at J, with 5 bases between. The CDR3 has 12 residues. The germline V gene encodes CDR1 DFQATT and CDR2 SNEGSKA (reference sequence). This CDR3 reads CSAREDTYEQYF. The CDR3 DNA reads TGCAGTGCTAGAGAAGACACCTACGAGCAGTACTTC.

This clonotype was recorded many times. The chain links TRBV6-5 to TRBJ1-2; tentative D call: TRBD1 (5 bases). The CDR3 covers 13 residues. The germline V gene encodes CDR1 MNHEY and CDR2 SVGAGI. V lost 6 bases to trimming and J lost 7 bases, with 15 bases between them. CDR3 in amino acids: CASSVSGARGYTF. As DNA, the CDR3 is TGTGCCAGCAGCGTATCCGGGGCCCGTGGCTACACCTTC.

Many counts were recorded for this clonotype. The CDR3 protein is CASSPRSGGSYEQYF. The CDR3 DNA is TGTGCCAGCAGTCCGCGTAGCGGGGGAAGCTACGAGCAGTACTTC. The genes are TRBV3-1 and TRBJ2-7, with 9 nucleotides matching TRBD2. The V gene end was trimmed by 6 bases and the J gene end by 3 bases; junction bases not matched to a gene: 9. The CDR3 length is 15 residues. CDR1 and CDR2 from the germline V gene are LGHDT and YNNKEL (reference sequence).

This clonotype was recorded many times. The rearrangement joins TRBV20-1 to TRBJ2-7; 12 nucleotides agree with TRBD2. Germline assignment: CDR1 DFQATT and CDR2 SNEGSKA (reference sequence). This CDR3 spans 16 amino acids. V was clipped by 6 bases and J by 2 bases; unmatched bases: 11. The CDR3 spells CSAQLAGGPDAYEQYF. The CDR3 DNA reads as TGCAGTGCCCAACTAGCGGGAGGACCCGACGCCTACGAGCAGTACTTC.

This clonotype was seen at least ten times. The CDR3 DNA follows: TGTGCCAGCACTAGCTGGGGGGCCCGATCCCGCTCCTACAATGAGCAGTTCTTC. It yields the protein CASTSWGARSRSYNEQFF. The chain uses TRBV27 and TRBJ2-1; possibly TRBD1 or TRBD2 for D (6 bases each). CDR1 MNHEY and CDR2 SMNVEV come from the germline V gene (reference sequence). V shed 7 bases and J shed 0 bases, with 22 bases lying between them. The CDR3 is 18 residues long.

There are many counts of this clonotype. V gene TRBV5-1 combines with J gene TRBJ2-7; either TRBD1 or TRBD2 may supply D (5 bases each). CDR3 length equals 15 residues. V dropped 4 bases and J dropped 1 base, with 15 bases sitting between them. CDR1 is SGHRS, CDR2 YFSETQ, per germline. CDR3 amino acids: CASSPRGQVSYEQYF. CDR3 sequence (DNA): TGCGCCAGCAGCCCCCGGGGCCAAGTATCCTACGAGCAGTACTTC.

This clonotype counts as medium-sized. The genes are TRBV20-1 and TRBJ2-1, with 7 bases lining up with TRBD1. This CDR3 is built from 14 residues. Per germline, CDR1 DFQATT and CDR2 SNEGSKA (reference sequence). The V and J ends lost 4 bases and 2 bases, in that order; junction bases with no gene match: 5. The CDR3 DNA sequence: TGCAGTGCTATTGACAGGGACACCTACAATGAGCAGTTCTTC. This encodes CSAIDRDTYNEQFF.

This clonotype turned up a few times. V is TRBV5-1 and J is TRBJ2-2; D remains ambiguous. Germline lookup yields CDR1 SGHRS and CDR2 YFSETQ. V shed 3 bases and J shed 6 bases, with 6 bases lying between them. The CDR3 spans 12 residues. CDR3 sequence reads: CASSWTSGELFF. In DNA form, the CDR3 reads TGCGCCAGCAGCTGGACGTCCGGGGAGCTGTTTTTT.

The sample holds many counts of this clonotype. The chain couples TRBV20-1 to TRBJ2-3; D might be TRBD2 (7 bases). This CDR3 has 17 residues. Trimming removed 4 bases from V and 3 bases from J, with 23 bases in between. Germline CDR1 reads DFQATT; CDR2 reads SNEGSKA (reference sequence). The CDR3 is CSATGAGDGGITDTQYF. The CDR3 nucleotides are TGCAGTGCTACAGGGGCGGGAGATGGGGGGATTACAGATACGCAGTATTTT.

This clonotype appeared many times. V usage is TRBV7-2 and J usage is TRBJ2-2; D call uncertain. V was cut by 5 bases and J by 2 bases, with 9 bases left in between. The germline V gene encodes CDR1 SGHTA and CDR2 FQGNSA. The CDR3 sequence is 14 residues long. As DNA, the CDR3 is TGTGCCAGCAGCCTAGGAACTAACACCGGGGAGCTGTTTTTT. Amino acid sequence: CASSLGTNTGELFF.